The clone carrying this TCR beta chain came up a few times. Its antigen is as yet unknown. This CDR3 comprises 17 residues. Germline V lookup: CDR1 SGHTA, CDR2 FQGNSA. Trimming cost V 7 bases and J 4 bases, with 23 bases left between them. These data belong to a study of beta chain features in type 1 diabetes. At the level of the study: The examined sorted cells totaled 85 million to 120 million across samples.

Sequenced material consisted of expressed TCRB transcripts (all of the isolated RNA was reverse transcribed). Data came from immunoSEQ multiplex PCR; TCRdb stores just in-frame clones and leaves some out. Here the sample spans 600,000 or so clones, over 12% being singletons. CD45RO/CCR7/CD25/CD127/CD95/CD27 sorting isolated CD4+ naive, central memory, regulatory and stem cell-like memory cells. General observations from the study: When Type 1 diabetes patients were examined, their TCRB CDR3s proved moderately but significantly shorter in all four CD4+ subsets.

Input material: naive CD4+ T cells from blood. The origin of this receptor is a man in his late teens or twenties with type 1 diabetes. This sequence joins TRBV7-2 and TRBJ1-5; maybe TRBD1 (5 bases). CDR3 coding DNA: TGTGCCAGCACCGAGCCGTCAGAGATCAGGGAGAATCAGCCCCAGCATTTT. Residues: CASTEPSEIRENQPQHF.